This TCR beta chain was captured by sequencing in a study of control samples from healthy donors and cancer patients. The CDR3 has 15 amino acids. Germline V gives CDR1 SGHAT, CDR2 FQNNGV. With 0 bases removed from V and 5 bases from J, the gap between germline ends came to 13 bases. This clone was recorded once. Produced via immunoSEQ multiplex PCR; TCRdb's table is partial and in-frame only. The data hold 80,000 or so clones, with approximately 94% observed a single time. The sequenced sample consisted of blood. The chain is built from TRBV11-2 and TRBJ1-2; TRBD1 is a possible D gene (6 bases). The receptor comes from a woman aged 40 to 49 in good health. Here the CDR3 DNA reads TGTGCCAGCAGCTTAGATGCCAGGGGCATATATGGCTACACCTTC. Translating gives CASSLDARGIYGYTF. Together with reference TRBV11-2 and TRBJ1-2, the CDR3 gives the full variable domain: EAGVAQSPRYKIIEKRQSVAFWCNPISGHATLYWYQQILGQGPKLLIQFQNNGVVDDSQLPKDRFSAERLKGVDSTLKIQPAKLEDSAVYLCASSLDARGIYGYTFGSGTRLTVV.